This T cell receptor (beta chain) was documented in a study of T cells after yellow fever vaccination. As for the study in general: Fractions of limited cellularity were prepared by means of SMART-Seq v4 Ultra Low Input.

This clonotype was recorded a few times. Germline CDR1 and CDR2: SGHKS and YYEKEE (reference sequence). This CDR3 spans 14 amino acids. The germline V and J ends were trimmed by 4 bases and 4 bases, with 11 bases remaining between them. TCRdb analysed the 5' RACE reads with MiXCR anew, one entry per CDR3 protein. Of roughly 9,800 distinct CDR3 sequences listed, less than 6% are singletons. The source was PBMCs, either bulk or a sorted T-cell subset (CD4+, CD8+, memory, or dextramer-sorted; not recorded which), collected less than 16 days after the first yellow fever vaccination. The TCR comes from a young man who received the YFV17D yellow fever vaccine. The chain is built from TRBV5-5 and TRBJ2-2, with a possible D match to TRBD2 (5 bases). DNA of the CDR3: TGTGCCAGCAGCCTCGGGATCTTCACCGGGGAGCTGTTTTTT. It translates to CASSLGIFTGELFF.